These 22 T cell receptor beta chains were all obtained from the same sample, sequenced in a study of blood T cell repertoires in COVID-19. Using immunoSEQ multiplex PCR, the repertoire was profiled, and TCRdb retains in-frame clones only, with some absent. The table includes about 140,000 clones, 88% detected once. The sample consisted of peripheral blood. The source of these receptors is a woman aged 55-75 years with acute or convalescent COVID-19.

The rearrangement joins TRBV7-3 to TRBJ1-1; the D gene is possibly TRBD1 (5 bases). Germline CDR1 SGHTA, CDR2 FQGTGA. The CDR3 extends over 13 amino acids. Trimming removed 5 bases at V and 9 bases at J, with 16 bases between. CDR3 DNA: TGTGCCAGCAGCGGCTATGTACAGGAAAAAGCTTTCTTT. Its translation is CASSGYVQEKAFF.

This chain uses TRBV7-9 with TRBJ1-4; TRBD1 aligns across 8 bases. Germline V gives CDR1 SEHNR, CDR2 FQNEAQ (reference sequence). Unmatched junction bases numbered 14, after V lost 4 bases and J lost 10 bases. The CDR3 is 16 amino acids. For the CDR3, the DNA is TGTGCCAGCAGCTCCGACCTATCGACAGGGACAGGAAAACTGTTTTTT. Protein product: CASSSDLSTGTGKLFF.

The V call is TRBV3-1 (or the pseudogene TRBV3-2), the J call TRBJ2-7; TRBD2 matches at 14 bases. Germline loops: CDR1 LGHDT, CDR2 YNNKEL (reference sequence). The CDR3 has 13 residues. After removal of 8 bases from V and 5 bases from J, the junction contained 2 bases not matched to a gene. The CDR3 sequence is CASGTSGGHEQYF. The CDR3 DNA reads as TGTGCCAGCGGGACTAGCGGGGGCCACGAGCAGTACTTC.

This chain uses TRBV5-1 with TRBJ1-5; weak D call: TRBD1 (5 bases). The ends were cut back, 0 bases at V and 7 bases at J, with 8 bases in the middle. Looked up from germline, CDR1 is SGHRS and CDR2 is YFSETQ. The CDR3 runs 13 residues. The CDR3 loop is CASSLEWGQPQHF. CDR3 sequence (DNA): TGCGCCAGCAGCTTGGAATGGGGCCAGCCCCAGCATTTT.

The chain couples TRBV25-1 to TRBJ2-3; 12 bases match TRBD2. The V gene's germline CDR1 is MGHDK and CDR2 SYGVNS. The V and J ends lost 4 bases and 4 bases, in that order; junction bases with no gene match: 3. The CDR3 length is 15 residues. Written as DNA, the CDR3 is TGTGCCAGCAGTGCCACTAGCGGGGGGTCAGATACGCAGTATTTT. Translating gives CASSATSGGSDTQYF.

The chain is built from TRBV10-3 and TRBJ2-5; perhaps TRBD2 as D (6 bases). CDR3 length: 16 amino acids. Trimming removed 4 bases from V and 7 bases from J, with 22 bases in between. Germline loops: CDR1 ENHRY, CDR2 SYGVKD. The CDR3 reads CAISGDLSGPVWTQYF. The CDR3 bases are TGTGCCATCAGTGGGGACTTGAGTGGGCCCGTATGGACCCAGTACTTC.

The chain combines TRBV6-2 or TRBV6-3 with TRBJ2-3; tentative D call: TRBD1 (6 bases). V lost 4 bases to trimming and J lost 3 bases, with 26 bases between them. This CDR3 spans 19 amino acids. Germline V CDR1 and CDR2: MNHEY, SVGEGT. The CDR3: CASSFPAQTGRAMTDTQYF. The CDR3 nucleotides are TGTGCCAGCAGTTTCCCGGCCCAGACAGGACGGGCAATGACAGATACGCAGTATTTT.

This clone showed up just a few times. This CDR3 reads CASSPAGGRETQYF. As DNA, the CDR3 is TGTGCCAGCAGCCCGGCGGGGGGGCGAGAGACCCAGTACTTC. V and J are TRBV7-2 and TRBJ2-5; 9 bases fit TRBD2. The CDR3 extends over 14 amino acids. The V gene end was trimmed by 5 bases and the J gene end by 4 bases; junction bases not matched to a gene: 5. The germline gives CDR1 SGHTA, CDR2 FQGNSA.

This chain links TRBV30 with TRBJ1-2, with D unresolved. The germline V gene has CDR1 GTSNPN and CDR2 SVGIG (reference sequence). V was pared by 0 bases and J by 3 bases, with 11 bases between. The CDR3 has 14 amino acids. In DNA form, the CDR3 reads TGTGCCTGGAGTGTTGCACTGGGAGACTATGGCTACACCTTC. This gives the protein CAWSVALGDYGYTF.

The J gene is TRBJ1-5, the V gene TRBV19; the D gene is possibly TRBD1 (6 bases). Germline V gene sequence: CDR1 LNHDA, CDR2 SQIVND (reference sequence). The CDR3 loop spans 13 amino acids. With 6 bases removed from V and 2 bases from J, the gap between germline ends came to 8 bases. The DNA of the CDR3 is TGTGCCAGTAGACAGGGTGGCAATCAGCCCCAGCATTTT. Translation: CASRQGGNQPQHF.

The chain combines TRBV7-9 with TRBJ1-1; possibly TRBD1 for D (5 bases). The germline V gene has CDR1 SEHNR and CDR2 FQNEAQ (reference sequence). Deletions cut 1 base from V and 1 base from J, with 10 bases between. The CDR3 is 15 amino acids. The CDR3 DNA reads TGTGCCAGCAGCTTAGGGTTCCAGGGGAACACTGAAGCTTTCTTT. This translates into CASSLGFQGNTEAFF. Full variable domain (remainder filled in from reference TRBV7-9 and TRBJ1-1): DTGVSQNPRHKITKRGQNVTFRCDPISEHNRLYWYRQTLGQGPEFLTYFQNEAQLEKSRLLSDRFSAERPKGSFSTLEIQRTEQGDSAMYLCASSLGFQGNTEAFFGQGTRLTVV.

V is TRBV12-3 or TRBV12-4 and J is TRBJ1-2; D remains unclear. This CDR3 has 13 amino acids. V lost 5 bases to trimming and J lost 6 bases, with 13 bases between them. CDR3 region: CASSASDSHGYTF. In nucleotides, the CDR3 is TGTGCCAGCAGTGCCTCGGACTCACATGGCTACACCTTC.

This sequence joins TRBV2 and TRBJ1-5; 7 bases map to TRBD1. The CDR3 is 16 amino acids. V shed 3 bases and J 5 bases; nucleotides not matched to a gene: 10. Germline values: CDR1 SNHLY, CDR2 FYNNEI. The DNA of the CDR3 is TGTGCCAGCAGTGATGAAGGGGGCCGTCTCCATCAGCCCCAGCATTTT. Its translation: CASSDEGGRLHQPQHF.

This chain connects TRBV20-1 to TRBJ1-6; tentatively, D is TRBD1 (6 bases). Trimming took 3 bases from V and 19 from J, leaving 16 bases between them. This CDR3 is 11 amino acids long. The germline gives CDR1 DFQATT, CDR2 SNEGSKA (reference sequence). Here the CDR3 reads CSASGRRGAHF. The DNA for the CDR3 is TGCAGTGCTAGCGGGAGACGGGGGGCGCACTTT.

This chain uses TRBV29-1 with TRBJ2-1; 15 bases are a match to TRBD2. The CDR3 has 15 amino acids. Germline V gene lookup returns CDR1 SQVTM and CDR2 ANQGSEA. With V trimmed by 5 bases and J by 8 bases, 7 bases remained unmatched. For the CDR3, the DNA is TGCAGCGTTCGGACTAGCGGGGGGGCTTTGTATGAGCAGTTCTTC. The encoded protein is CSVRTSGGALYEQFF.

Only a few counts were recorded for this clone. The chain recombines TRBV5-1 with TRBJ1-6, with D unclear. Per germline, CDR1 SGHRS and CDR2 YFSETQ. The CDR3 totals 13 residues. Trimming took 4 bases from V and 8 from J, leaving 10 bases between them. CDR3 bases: TGCGCCAGCAGCACGATGGGCGATTCACCCCTCCACTTT. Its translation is CASSTMGDSPLHF.

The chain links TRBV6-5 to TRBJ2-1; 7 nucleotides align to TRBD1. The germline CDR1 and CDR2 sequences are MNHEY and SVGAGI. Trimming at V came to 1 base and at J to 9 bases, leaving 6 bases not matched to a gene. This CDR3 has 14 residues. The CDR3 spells CASSYYSTGAEQFF. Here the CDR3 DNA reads TGTGCCAGCAGTTACTATAGCACAGGGGCTGAGCAGTTCTTC.

The CDR3, as DNA: TGTGCCAGCAGCCGTAGGCTAGCGAGTTCCACCGGGGAGCTGTTTTTT. This codes for CASSRRLASSTGELFF. The V and J genes are TRBV3-1 (or the pseudogene TRBV3-2) and TRBJ2-2; D is possibly TRBD2 (6 bases). The CDR3 is made up of 16 amino acids. V was trimmed by 4 bases and J by 4 bases, leaving 16 bases between them. Germline V CDR1 and CDR2: LGHDT, YNNKEL (reference sequence).

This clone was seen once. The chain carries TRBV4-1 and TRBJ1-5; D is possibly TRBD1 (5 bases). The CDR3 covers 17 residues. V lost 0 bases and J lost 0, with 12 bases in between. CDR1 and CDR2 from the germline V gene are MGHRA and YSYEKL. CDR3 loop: CASSQDAYDSSNQPQHF. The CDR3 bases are TGCGCCAGCAGCCAAGACGCCTACGACAGTAGCAATCAGCCCCAGCATTTT.

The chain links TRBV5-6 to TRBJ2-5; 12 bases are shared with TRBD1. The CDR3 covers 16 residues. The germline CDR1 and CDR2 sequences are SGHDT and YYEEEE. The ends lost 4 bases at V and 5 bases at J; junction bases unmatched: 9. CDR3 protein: CASSRMGQGAGETQYF. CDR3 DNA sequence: TGTGCCAGCAGCCGCATGGGACAGGGGGCAGGGGAGACCCAGTACTTC.

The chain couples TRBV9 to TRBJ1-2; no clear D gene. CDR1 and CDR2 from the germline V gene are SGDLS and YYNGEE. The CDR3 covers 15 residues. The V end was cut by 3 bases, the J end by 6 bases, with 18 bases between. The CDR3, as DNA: TGTGCCAGCAGCGGGTACACGCAATCCTTCCATGGCTACACCTTC. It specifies CASSGYTQSFHGYTF.

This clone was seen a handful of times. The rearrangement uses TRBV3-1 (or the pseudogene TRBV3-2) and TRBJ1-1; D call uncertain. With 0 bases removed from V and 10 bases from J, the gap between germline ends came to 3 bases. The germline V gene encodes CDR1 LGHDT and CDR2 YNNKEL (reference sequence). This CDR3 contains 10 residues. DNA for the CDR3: TGTGCCAGCAGCCAAGATCGAGCTTTCTTT. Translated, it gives CASSQDRAFF.